This T cell receptor (beta chain) was sequenced for a study of siplizumab effects on memory and regulatory T cells. V gave up 5 bases and J gave up 10 bases; unmatched junction bases: 10. The CDR3 spans 15 residues. Germline V CDR1 and CDR2: SGHAT, FQNNGV. The protocol was immunoSEQ multiplex PCR, while the TCRdb copy is restricted to in-frame clones and leaves out a portion. The sample records approximately 60,000 clones, 70% to 85% being singletons. The chain couples TRBV11-2 to TRBJ2-1, with TRBD2 matching 11 bases. Sequencing was carried out using memory CD4+ T cells sorted from blood. This TCR came from a human donor in good health. CDR3 in amino acids: CASSRGLAESLEQFF. The CDR3 DNA sequence: TGTGCCAGCAGCAGGGGACTAGCGGAATCGTTGGAGCAGTTCTTC.